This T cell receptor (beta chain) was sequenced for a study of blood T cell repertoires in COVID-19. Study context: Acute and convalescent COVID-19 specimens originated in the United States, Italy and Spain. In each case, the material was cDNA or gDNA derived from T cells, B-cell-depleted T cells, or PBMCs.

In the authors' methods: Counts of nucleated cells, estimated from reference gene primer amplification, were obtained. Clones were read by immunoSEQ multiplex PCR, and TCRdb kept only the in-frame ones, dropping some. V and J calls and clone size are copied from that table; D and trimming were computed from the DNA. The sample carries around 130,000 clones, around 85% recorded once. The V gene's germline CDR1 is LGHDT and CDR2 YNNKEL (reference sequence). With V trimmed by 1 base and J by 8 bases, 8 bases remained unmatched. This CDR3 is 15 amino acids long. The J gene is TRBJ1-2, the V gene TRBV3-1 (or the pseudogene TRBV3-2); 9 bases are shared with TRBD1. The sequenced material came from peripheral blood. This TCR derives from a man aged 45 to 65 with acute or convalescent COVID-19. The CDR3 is CASSQGAGTGHGYTF. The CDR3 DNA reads TGTGCCAGCAGCCAAGGGGCAGGGACAGGGCACGGCTACACCTTC.